A single sample is the source of the 14 T cell receptor beta chains below, sequenced in a study of prognosis after radiotherapy for stage I lung cancer. It was by two-round multiplex PCR that TCR beta CDR3 was amplified from genomic DNA. Primers targeting each individual TRBV and TRBJ gene were applied in first-round PCR. Each CDR3 protein gets one entry after TCRdb re-called the multiplex PCR reads with MiXCR. The sample carries roughly 14,000 distinct CDR3 sequences, about 60% recorded once. The sample here was PBMCs, taken before or after stereotactic body radiation therapy (not recorded which). The receptor set was obtained from a donor at least 50 years old with non-small cell lung cancer.

As for this clonotype: A read error may explain this, as a much larger clone is one base away. The chain recombines TRBV30 with TRBJ1-5, with TRBD1 matching 8 bases. The CDR3 has 15 residues. CDR1 and CDR2 from the germline V gene are GTSNPN and SVGIG (reference sequence). CDR3 sequence (DNA): TGTTCCTGGAGGGCATCGGACAGGGGCAATCAGCCCCAGCATTTT. Protein product: CSWRASDRGNQPQHF.

The CDR3 spells CSARDPRTGWFQPQHF. CDR3 DNA sequence: TGCAGTGCTAGAGATCCTAGGACAGGGTGGTTTCAGCCCCAGCATTTT. This chain links TRBV20-1 with TRBJ1-5, with TRBD1 identical over 8 bases. The germline V gene has CDR1 DFQATT and CDR2 SNEGSKA (reference sequence). V lost 0 bases, J lost 6 bases, and 10 bases stayed unmatched. The CDR3 length is 16 residues.

This clonotype appeared a single time. V gene TRBV4-2 combines with J gene TRBJ2-2; a possible D gene is TRBD2 (6 bases). Germline CDR1 and CDR2: LGHNA and YNFKEQ. The CDR3 has 16 residues. V lost 1 base and J lost 6, with 15 bases in between. The CDR3 loop reads CASSQGGRRGAGELFF. The CDR3 region has the DNA TGTGCCAGCAGCCAAGGAGGCAGGAGGGGAGCCGGGGAGCTGTTTTTT.

This clonotype occurred many times. The V and J genes are TRBV2 and TRBJ1-4; 7 nucleotides match TRBD1. The trim removed 4 bases at V and 7 bases at J, leaving 9 bases unmatched. This CDR3 contains 15 residues. Germline V gene lookup returns CDR1 SNHLY and CDR2 FYNNEI. The chain's CDR3 is CASSASDRDFEKLFF. DNA for the CDR3: TGTGCCAGCAGTGCTAGCGACAGGGATTTTGAAAAACTGTTTTTT.

This clonotype is medium-sized. The genes are TRBV27 and TRBJ2-2; the D call may be TRBD1 or TRBD2 (5 bases each). Trimming cost V 3 bases and J 5 bases, with 7 bases left between them. Per germline, CDR1 MNHEY and CDR2 SMNVEV (reference sequence). CDR3 length: 13 residues. The CDR3 loop is CASSLGTTGELFF. Written as DNA, the CDR3 is TGTGCCAGCAGTTTGGGGACGACCGGGGAGCTGTTTTTT.

V gene TRBV29-1 combines with J gene TRBJ2-2; D not resolved. CDR3 length: 13 amino acids. CDR1 and CDR2 (germline): SQVTM, ANQGSEA. V was cut by 3 bases and J by 2 bases, with 7 bases left in between. The CDR3 nucleotides read TGCAGCGTTGACCACGGTAACACCGGGGAGCTGTTTTTT. As protein: CSVDHGNTGELFF.

The sample holds many counts of this clonotype. The chain has TRBV10-3 and TRBJ2-5, with TRBD1 identical over 10 bases. The CDR3 runs to 15 residues. The germline V gene has CDR1 ENHRY and CDR2 SYGVKD. The junction had 7 bases not matched to a gene; V was cut back by 2 bases and J by 7 bases. CDR3 in DNA: TGTGCCATCAGTGAGGACAGGGGGCACCAGGGGACCCAGTACTTC. This gives the protein CAISEDRGHQGTQYF.

This clonotype rates as medium-sized. V usage is TRBV20-1 and J usage is TRBJ2-3, with 10 bases lining up with TRBD2. This CDR3 comprises 14 residues. CDR1 is DFQATT and CDR2 is SNEGSKA in the germline V gene (reference sequence). Trimming at V came to 5 bases and at J to 3 bases, leaving 5 bases not matched to a gene. The CDR3 region has the DNA TGCAGTGCTCCAAAGCGGGAGGGGACAGATACGCAGTATTTT. This translates into CSAPKREGTDTQYF.

Ten or more counts support this clonotype. The rearrangement uses TRBV5-1 and TRBJ1-1, with D possibly TRBD1 on 5 matching bases. The CDR3 has 13 residues. Germline CDR1 is SGHRS and CDR2 is YFSETQ. V lost 4 bases and J lost 1, with 8 bases in between. The CDR3 spells CASSATANTEAFF. The CDR3 DNA sequence: TGCGCCAGCAGCGCGACAGCGAACACTGAAGCTTTCTTT.

The rearrangement uses TRBV4-3 and TRBJ2-2; TRBD2 matches 10 bases. Germline CDR1 is LGHNA and CDR2 is YSLEER. CDR3 length: 18 residues. J lost 1 base, V lost 10 bases, and 15 bases had no gene match. The CDR3 DNA is TGCGCCATCATCCAAGAGGCTAGCGGGAGTTGGAACACCGGGGAGCTGTTTTTT. Its protein is CAIIQEASGSWNTGELFF.

This clonotype is categorized as medium-sized. This chain joins TRBV7-3 and TRBJ2-1; TRBD2 matches 11 bases. Unmatched junction bases numbered 16, after V lost 4 bases and J lost 8 bases. The CDR3 is 18 residues long. Germline CDR1 reads SGHTA; CDR2 reads FQGTGA. For the CDR3, the DNA is TGTGCCAGCAGCTCCCAAGGCCCACTAGCGGGAGCGAGGGATGAGCAGTTCTTC. Translation gives CASSSQGPLAGARDEQFF.

This clonotype is judged medium-sized (0.01 to 0.1%). The V and J genes are TRBV9 and TRBJ2-1; 8 bases line up with TRBD2. The J segment lost 2 bases and the V segment lost 0 bases, leaving 7 bases of the junction unmatched. Germline assignment: CDR1 SGDLS and CDR2 YYNGEE. CDR3 length: 17 residues. For the CDR3, the DNA is TGTGCCAGCAGCGTAGAGAGCACGGGAGGGCCCTACAATGAGCAGTTCTTC. Encoded protein: CASSVESTGGPYNEQFF. Full variable domain (missing parts from reference TRBV9 and TRBJ2-1): DSGVTQTPKHLITATGQRVTLRCSPRSGDLSVYWYQQSLDQGLQFLIQYYNGEERAKGNILERFSAQQFPDLHSELNLSSLELGDSALYFCASSVESTGGPYNEQFFGPGTRLTVL.

The genes are TRBV20-1 and TRBJ2-1, with 12 positions matching TRBD2. Germline CDR1 and CDR2: DFQATT and SNEGSKA (reference sequence). J was trimmed by 9 bases and V by 2 bases; bases with no gene match: 14. This CDR3 region has 17 residues. This chain's CDR3 is CSARQPSSGRGGSEQFF. The CDR3 region has the DNA TGCAGTGCTAGACAACCCTCTAGCGGGAGGGGGGGTAGTGAGCAGTTCTTC.

By sample fraction, this clonotype is medium-sized. The V and J genes are TRBV11-2 and TRBJ2-1; TRBD2 agrees at 10 bases. Unmatched junction bases numbered 9, after V lost 0 bases and J lost 10 bases. Germline V lookup: CDR1 SGHAT, CDR2 FQNNGV. CDR3 size: 16 residues. CDR3 bases: TGTGCCAGCAGCTTAGAGCCGGGACTAGCGAGCGGCGAGCAGTTCTTC. It translates to CASSLEPGLASGEQFF.